These 27 T cell receptor beta chains were all obtained from the same sample, sequenced in a study of T cell responses to AZD1222 COVID-19 vaccine (TCRdb year 2021). Per the publication, the time point label means: baseline before first vaccination. What this sample's treatment or condition label stands for: meningococcal conjugate vaccine given as trial control. The protocol used for the library was the immunoSEQ multiplex PCR assay. Entries here come from immuneACCESS through TCRdb and include only in-frame sequences with V and J called. Some clones fail to appear in such tables; in the studies checked, an unresolved V gene covers under half of the shortfall, and the cause of the remainder is unknown. For this sample the table gives 130,000 or so clones, of which 90% to 95% were detected only once. The ten top clones hold around 0.9% of the sample. The specimen was peripheral blood, collected on day 0 of MenACWY control vaccination. The receptors stem from an adult in good health.

The chain carries TRBV19 and TRBJ2-1; D is tentatively TRBD1 or TRBD2 (5 bases each). The CDR3 has 14 amino acids. V was trimmed by 4 bases and J by 9 bases, leaving 16 bases between them. Germline assignment: CDR1 LNHDA and CDR2 SQIVND (reference sequence). The CDR3: CASSTLSRDGEQFF. The DNA of the CDR3 is TGTGCCAGTAGTACGTTATCCAGGGACGGTGAGCAGTTCTTC.

The V and J genes are TRBV18 and TRBJ2-7; D might be TRBD2 (6 bases). Trimming took 5 bases from V and 2 from J, leaving 19 bases between them. This CDR3 spans 16 amino acids. Germline lookup yields CDR1 KGHSH and CDR2 LQKENI. The CDR3 is CASSILPGLRTYEQYF. As DNA, the CDR3 is TGTGCCAGCTCAATACTACCGGGACTGAGAACCTACGAGCAGTACTTC.

The chain combines TRBV2 with TRBJ1-2; D might be TRBD1 (5 bases). Trimming pared 5 bases from V and 5 bases from J, leaving 12 bases between. CDR3 size: 13 residues. The germline gives CDR1 SNHLY, CDR2 FYNNEI. CDR3 DNA: TGTGCCAGCAGTATGAGGGGCCCTTATGGCTACACCTTC. Translation gives CASSMRGPYGYTF.

The J gene is TRBJ2-5, the V gene TRBV20-1; D is unclear. V was shortened by 5 bases and J by 5 bases, with 9 bases between the two germline ends. The CDR3 runs to 11 residues. Germline values: CDR1 DFQATT, CDR2 SNEGSKA (reference sequence). CDR3 sequence (DNA): TGCAGTGCTGACGCCGTTGAGACCCAGTACTTC. Encoded protein: CSADAVETQYF.

This clone was seen once. This chain uses TRBV4-1 with TRBJ1-5; 7 bases are a match to TRBD1. The V and J ends lost 3 bases and 0 bases, in that order; junction bases with no gene match: 5. Germline V CDR1 and CDR2: MGHRA, YSYEKL. This CDR3 is 16 amino acids long. CDR3 coding DNA: TGCGCCAGCAGCCATAGACAGGGAAATAGCAATCAGCCCCAGCATTTT. This encodes CASSHRQGNSNQPQHF.

V usage is TRBV27 and J usage is TRBJ1-3; D remains unclear. CDR1 and CDR2 from the germline V gene are MNHEY and SMNVEV (reference sequence). V was cut by 5 bases and J by 0 bases, with 14 bases left in between. This CDR3 comprises 16 residues. The CDR3 loop is CASSQLTPVSGNTIYF. As DNA, the CDR3 is TGTGCCAGCAGTCAACTAACCCCGGTCTCTGGAAACACCATATATTTT.

This clone was picked up one time. This chain uses TRBV5-6 with TRBJ1-3; 7 bases map to TRBD1. The CDR3 length is 15 residues. The junction had 10 bases not matched to a gene; V was cut back by 4 bases and J by 6 bases. The V gene's germline CDR1 is SGHDT and CDR2 YYEEEE. The DNA for the CDR3 is TGTGCCAGCAGCGGTGGACAGGCTTTTGCAAACACCATATATTTT. It specifies CASSGGQAFANTIYF. The full variable domain, in which reference TRBV5-6 and TRBJ1-3 provide the parts outside the CDR3, is DAGVTQSPTHLIKTRGQQVTLRCSPKSGHDTVSWYQQALGQGPQFIFQYYEEEERQRGNFPDRFSGHQFPNYSSELNVNALLLGDSALYLCASSGGQAFANTIYFGEGSWLTVV.

J is TRBJ1-4 and V is TRBV15; D may be TRBD1 (5 bases). Germline V gene sequence: CDR1 LNHNV, CDR2 YYDKDF (reference sequence). The V end was cut by 3 bases, the J end by 5 bases, with 10 bases between. This CDR3 is built from 14 residues. This CDR3 is CATSSRQINEKLFF. DNA for the CDR3: TGTGCCACCAGCAGTCGACAGATAAATGAAAAACTGTTTTTT.

The chain links TRBV19 to TRBJ1-2; 7 nucleotides match TRBD1. The CDR3 has 14 amino acids. The ends lost 6 bases at V and 3 bases at J; junction bases unmatched: 7. Germline values: CDR1 LNHDA, CDR2 SQIVND (reference sequence). The CDR3 sequence is CASRNNRGHYGYTF. CDR3 nucleotides: TGTGCCAGTAGAAACAACAGGGGACACTATGGCTACACCTTC.

This sequence joins TRBV5-4 and TRBJ1-1, with D possibly being TRBD1 (5 bases). The CDR3 has 18 amino acids. The V end was cut by 4 bases, the J end by 0 bases, with 22 bases between. Germline V gene data show CDR1 as SGHNT and CDR2 as YYREEE (reference sequence). This CDR3 reads CASSPGALGAHMNTEAFF. CDR3 DNA: TGTGCCAGCAGCCCCGGGGCTCTAGGGGCCCACATGAACACTGAAGCTTTCTTT.

The J gene is TRBJ1-1, the V gene TRBV27; possibly TRBD1 for D (5 bases). Trimming removed 5 bases from V and 6 bases from J, with 16 bases in between. Germline values: CDR1 MNHEY, CDR2 SMNVEV (reference sequence). The CDR3 covers 14 residues. CDR3: CASSPRGWVSEAFF. The CDR3 DNA reads as TGTGCCAGCAGTCCTAGGGGTTGGGTGTCTGAAGCTTTCTTT.

The rearrangement joins TRBV6-5 to TRBJ2-7, with TRBD2 identical over 11 bases. Unmatched junction bases numbered 2, after V lost 7 bases and J lost 0 bases. Germline V gene data show CDR1 as MNHEY and CDR2 as SVGAGI. The CDR3 contains 14 residues. This CDR3 reads CASNSGGDSYEQYF. DNA of the CDR3: TGTGCCAGCAATAGCGGGGGGGACTCCTACGAGCAGTACTTC.

J is TRBJ1-1 and V is TRBV28; no clear D. Germline-derived CDR1 and CDR2 are MDHEN and SYDVKM. Trimming took off 6 bases at V and 0 bases at J, with 11 bases between the two ends. The CDR3 has 14 amino acids. The CDR3 sequence is CASSPHSMNTEAFF. The CDR3 bases are TGTGCCAGCAGCCCTCACAGTATGAACACTGAAGCTTTCTTT.

The V call is TRBV2, the J call TRBJ1-1; D not resolved. Germline CDR1 SNHLY, CDR2 FYNNEI. The CDR3 spans 14 residues. The V end was cut by 2 bases, the J end by 5 bases, with 12 bases between. CDR3 sequence: CASSENRVGTEAFF. Here the CDR3 DNA reads TGTGCCAGCAGTGAAAATCGGGTAGGGACTGAAGCTTTCTTT.

This clone was detected only once. This chain joins TRBV2 and TRBJ1-4; possibly TRBD1 for D (5 bases). CDR1 and CDR2 (germline): SNHLY, FYNNEI. The germline V and J ends were trimmed by 5 bases and 8 bases, with 9 bases remaining between them. This CDR3 contains 12 residues. The CDR3, as DNA: TGTGCCAGCAGTAGGTGGGACGAAAAACTGTTTTTT. Protein: CASSRWDEKLFF.

The chain recombines TRBV28 with TRBJ2-4, with TRBD2 matching 7 bases. Unmatched junction bases numbered 12, after V lost 6 bases and J lost 7 bases. From germline, CDR1 is MDHEN and CDR2 SYDVKM. CDR3 length: 15 residues. The CDR3 protein is CASSPPGMGGNIQYF. In nucleotides, the CDR3 is TGTGCCAGCAGCCCCCCAGGGATGGGGGGGAACATTCAGTACTTC.

This clone was counted a single time. The chain uses TRBV5-4 and TRBJ1-5, with D tentatively TRBD1 (5 bases). The length of the CDR3 is 16 residues. Germline CDR1 is SGHNT and CDR2 is YYREEE (reference sequence). The V and J ends lost 1 base and 2 bases respectively, with 13 bases between them. CDR3: CASSLWGGGGNQPQHF. In DNA, the CDR3 is TGTGCCAGCAGCTTGTGGGGTGGAGGGGGCAATCAGCCCCAGCATTTT.

CDR3 region: CAPFSVFYDTEAFF. CDR3 sequence (DNA): TGTGCCCCTTTTTCGGTCTTTTATGACACTGAAGCTTTCTTT. The chain uses TRBV21-1 and TRBJ1-1. TRBV21-1 is recorded as a pseudogene. The CDR3 length is 14 residues.

On this clone itself: Other DNA sequences within the sample encode an identical CDR3. The gene calls are TRBV5-4 and TRBJ2-1; TRBD2 aligns across 11 bases. This CDR3 region has 15 residues. The trim removed 0 bases at V and 4 bases at J, leaving 0 bases unmatched. The V gene's germline CDR1 is SGHNT and CDR2 YYREEE (reference sequence). CDR3 sequence reads: CASSLGTSGYNEQFF. For the CDR3, the DNA is TGTGCCAGCAGCTTGGGGACTAGCGGGTACAATGAGCAGTTCTTC. The variable domain in full, with the rest retrieved from reference TRBV5-4 and TRBJ2-1, is ETGVTQSPTHLIKTRGQQVTLRCSSQSGHNTVSWYQQALGQGPQFIFQYYREEENGRGNFPPRFSGLQFPNYSSELNVNALELDDSALYLCASSLGTSGYNEQFFGPGTRLTVL.

The chain carries TRBV28 and TRBJ2-1; tentatively, D is TRBD1 (6 bases). The CDR3 contains 13 residues. Trimming removed 8 bases from V and 8 bases from J, with 16 bases in between. Germline V gene data show CDR1 as MDHEN and CDR2 as SYDVKM. DNA for the CDR3: TGTGCCAGCGTCGGGACATCGACAGATGAGCAGTTCTTC. It encodes CASVGTSTDEQFF. The variable domain in full, with the rest retrieved from reference TRBV28 and TRBJ2-1, is DVKVTQSSRYLVKRTGEKVFLECVQDMDHENMFWYRQDPGLGLRLIYFSYDVKMKEKGDIPEGYSVSREKKERFSLILESASTNQTSMYLCASVGTSTDEQFFGPGTRLTVL.

V gene TRBV2 combines with J gene TRBJ1-2; D might be TRBD1 (5 bases). Trimming left V 2 bases short and J 4 bases short, with 14 bases between. This CDR3 contains 15 residues. Germline V gene sequence: CDR1 SNHLY, CDR2 FYNNEI. CDR3 in DNA: TGTGCCAGCAGTGAATCTAGGGGCGCCGTCTATGGCTACACCTTC. Its translation is CASSESRGAVYGYTF.

This clone was observed a few times. The chain recombines TRBV6-2 or TRBV6-3 with TRBJ2-7, with D tentatively TRBD2 (6 bases). The length of the CDR3 is 13 residues. Germline V gene lookup returns CDR1 MNHEY and CDR2 SVGEGT. Trimming pared 5 bases from V and 0 bases from J, leaving 8 bases between. The CDR3 spells CASSRGSSYEQYF. DNA for the CDR3: TGTGCCAGCAGTCGGGGGTCCTCCTACGAGCAGTACTTC.

The chain recombines TRBV18 with TRBJ2-2, with a weak D call TRBD2 (5 bases). Per the germline V gene, CDR1 is KGHSH and CDR2 is LQKENI. The CDR3 totals 15 residues. The V gene lost 2 bases and the J gene lost 0 bases, with 7 bases spanning the gap. CDR3 bases: TGTGCCAGCTCACCAGCCGGGACGAACACCGGGGAGCTGTTTTTT. Amino acids: CASSPAGTNTGELFF.

The J gene is TRBJ2-3, the V gene TRBV6-4; 15 nucleotides match TRBD2. Unmatched junction bases numbered 14, after V lost 2 bases and J lost 2 bases. Per the germline V gene, CDR1 is MRHNA and CDR2 is SNTAGT. The CDR3 spans 21 residues. CDR3 in DNA: TGTGCCAGCAGTGACAGGACTAGCGGGAGGGCTTGGGCCTACTACACAGATACGCAGTATTTT. Translated: CASSDRTSGRAWAYYTDTQYF.

This rearrangement joins TRBV5-1 to TRBJ1-5; D is unclear. Looked up from germline, CDR1 is SGHRS and CDR2 is YFSETQ. Deletions cut 0 bases from V and 3 bases from J, with 4 bases between. The length of the CDR3 is 13 residues. CDR3 nucleotides: TGCGCCAGCAGCTTGGACCCCAATCAGCCCCAGCATTTT. Its protein is CASSLDPNQPQHF.

This clone was observed a few times. The chain combines TRBV7-9 with TRBJ2-7; D is possibly TRBD2 (5 bases). Per the germline V gene, CDR1 is SEHNR and CDR2 is FQNEAQ (reference sequence). The V gene lost 4 bases and the J gene lost 1 base, with 11 bases spanning the gap. The CDR3 has 14 residues. DNA for the CDR3: TGTGCCAGCAGCTCGGACTTATTTTCCTACGAGCAGTACTTC. It specifies CASSSDLFSYEQYF.

The chain recombines TRBV2 with TRBJ1-5; D ambiguous. CDR3 length: 13 residues. V was trimmed by 7 bases and J by 1 base, leaving 8 bases between them. CDR1 is SNHLY and CDR2 is FYNNEI in the germline V gene. The CDR3 spells CASMVESNQPQHF. As DNA, the CDR3 is TGTGCCAGCATGGTGGAGAGCAATCAGCCCCAGCATTTT.